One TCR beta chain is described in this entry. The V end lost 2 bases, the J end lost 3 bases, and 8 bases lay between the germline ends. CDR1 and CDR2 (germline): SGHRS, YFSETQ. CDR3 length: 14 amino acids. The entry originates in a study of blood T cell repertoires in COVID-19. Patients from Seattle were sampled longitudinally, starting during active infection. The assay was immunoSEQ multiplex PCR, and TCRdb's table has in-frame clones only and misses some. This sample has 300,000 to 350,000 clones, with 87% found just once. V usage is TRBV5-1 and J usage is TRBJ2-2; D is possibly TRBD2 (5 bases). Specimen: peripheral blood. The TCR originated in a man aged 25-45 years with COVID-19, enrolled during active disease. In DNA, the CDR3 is TGCGCCAGCAGCTTTTCGGGGTACACCGGGGAGCTGTTTTTT. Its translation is CASSFSGYTGELFF.